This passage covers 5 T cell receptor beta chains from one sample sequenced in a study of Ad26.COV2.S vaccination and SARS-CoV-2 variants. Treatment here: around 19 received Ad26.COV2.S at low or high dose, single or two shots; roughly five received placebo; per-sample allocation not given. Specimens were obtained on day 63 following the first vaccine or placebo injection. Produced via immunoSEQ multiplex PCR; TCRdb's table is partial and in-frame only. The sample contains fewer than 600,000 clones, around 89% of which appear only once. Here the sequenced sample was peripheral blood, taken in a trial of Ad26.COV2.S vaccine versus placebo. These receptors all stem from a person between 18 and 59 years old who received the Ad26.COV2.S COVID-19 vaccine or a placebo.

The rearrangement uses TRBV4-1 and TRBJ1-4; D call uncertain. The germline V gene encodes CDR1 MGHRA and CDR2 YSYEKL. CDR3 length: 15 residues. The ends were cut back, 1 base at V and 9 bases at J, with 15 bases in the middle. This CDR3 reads CASSQAWIAPKKLFF. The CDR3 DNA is TGCGCCAGCAGCCAAGCCTGGATCGCCCCCAAAAAACTGTTTTTT.

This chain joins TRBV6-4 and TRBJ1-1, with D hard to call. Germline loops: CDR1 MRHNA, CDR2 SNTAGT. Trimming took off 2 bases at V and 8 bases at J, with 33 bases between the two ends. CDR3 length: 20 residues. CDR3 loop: CASSDPTPMSKRVGSSEAFF. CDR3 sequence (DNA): TGTGCCAGCAGTGACCCGACTCCAATGTCAAAAAGGGTTGGGAGCTCCGAAGCTTTCTTT.

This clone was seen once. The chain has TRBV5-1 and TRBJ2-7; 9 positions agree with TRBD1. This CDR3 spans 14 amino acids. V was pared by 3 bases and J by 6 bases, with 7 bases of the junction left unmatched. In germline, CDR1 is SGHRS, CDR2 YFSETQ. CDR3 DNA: TGCGCCAGCAGCTACGGGACAGGGTTAGGCGAGCAGTACTTC. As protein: CASSYGTGLGEQYF. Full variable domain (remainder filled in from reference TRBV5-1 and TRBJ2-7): KAGVTQTPRYLIKTRGQQVTLSCSPISGHRSVSWYQQTPGQGLQFLFEYFSETQRNKGNFPGRFSGRQFSNSRSEMNVSTLELGDSALYLCASSYGTGLGEQYFGPGTRLTVT.

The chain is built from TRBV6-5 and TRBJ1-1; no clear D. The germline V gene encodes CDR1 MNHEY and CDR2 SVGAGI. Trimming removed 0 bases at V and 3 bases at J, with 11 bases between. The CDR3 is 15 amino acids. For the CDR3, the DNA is TGTGCCAGCAGTTACTCCGGGGTAACGGACACTGAAGCTTTCTTT. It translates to CASSYSGVTDTEAFF.

CDR3 sequence reads: CASSSNRVGTEAFF. CDR3 in DNA: TGTGCCAGCAGCTCAAACAGGGTAGGCACTGAAGCTTTCTTT. V is TRBV27 and J is TRBJ1-1; tentative D call: TRBD1 (6 bases). Trimming shortened V by 6 bases and J by 4 bases, and 15 bases separated the two germline ends. Germline assignment: CDR1 MNHEY and CDR2 SMNVEV (reference sequence). The CDR3 extends over 14 amino acids.